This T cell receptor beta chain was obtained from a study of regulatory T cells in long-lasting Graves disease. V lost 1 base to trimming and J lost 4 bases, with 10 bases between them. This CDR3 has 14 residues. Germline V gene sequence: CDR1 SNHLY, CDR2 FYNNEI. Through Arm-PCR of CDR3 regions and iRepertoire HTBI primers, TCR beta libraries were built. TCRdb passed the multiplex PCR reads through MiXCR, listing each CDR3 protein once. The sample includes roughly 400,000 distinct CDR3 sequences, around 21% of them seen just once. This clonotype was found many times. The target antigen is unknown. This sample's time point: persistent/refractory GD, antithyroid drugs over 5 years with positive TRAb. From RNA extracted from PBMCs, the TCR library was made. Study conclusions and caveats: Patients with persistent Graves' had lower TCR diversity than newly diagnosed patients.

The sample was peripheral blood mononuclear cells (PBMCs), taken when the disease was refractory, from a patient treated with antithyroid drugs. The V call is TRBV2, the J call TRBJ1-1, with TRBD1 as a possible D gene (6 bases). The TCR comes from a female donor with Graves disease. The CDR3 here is CASSEDRVGTEAFF. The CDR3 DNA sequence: TGTGCCAGCAGTGAAGACAGGGTCGGCACTGAAGCTTTCTTT.